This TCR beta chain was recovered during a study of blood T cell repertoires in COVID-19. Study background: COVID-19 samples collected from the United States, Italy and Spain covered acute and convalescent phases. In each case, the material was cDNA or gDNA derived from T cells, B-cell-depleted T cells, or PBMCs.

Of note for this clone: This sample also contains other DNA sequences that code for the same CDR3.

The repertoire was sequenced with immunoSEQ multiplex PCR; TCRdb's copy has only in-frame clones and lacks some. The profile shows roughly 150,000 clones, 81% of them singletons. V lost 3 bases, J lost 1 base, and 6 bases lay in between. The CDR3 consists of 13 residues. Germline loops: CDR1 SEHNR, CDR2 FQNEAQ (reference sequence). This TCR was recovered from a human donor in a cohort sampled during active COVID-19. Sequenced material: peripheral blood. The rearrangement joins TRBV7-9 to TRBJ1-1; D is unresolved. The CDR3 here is CASSFSGNTEAFF. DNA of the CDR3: TGTGCCAGCAGCTTCTCGGGGAACACTGAAGCTTTCTTT. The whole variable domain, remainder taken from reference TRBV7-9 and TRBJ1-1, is DTGVSQNPRHKITKRGQNVTFRCDPISEHNRLYWYRQTLGQGPEFLTYFQNEAQLEKSRLLSDRFSAERPKGSFSTLEIQRTEQGDSAMYLCASSFSGNTEAFFGQGTRLTVV.